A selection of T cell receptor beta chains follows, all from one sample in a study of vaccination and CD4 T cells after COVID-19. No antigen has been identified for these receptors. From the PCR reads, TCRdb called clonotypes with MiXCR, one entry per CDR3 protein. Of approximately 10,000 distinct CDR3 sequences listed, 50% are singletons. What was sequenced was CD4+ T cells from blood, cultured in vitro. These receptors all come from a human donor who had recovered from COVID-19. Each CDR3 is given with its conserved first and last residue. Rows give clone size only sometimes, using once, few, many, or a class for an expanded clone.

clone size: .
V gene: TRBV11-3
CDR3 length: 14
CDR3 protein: CATQVHRASYEQYF

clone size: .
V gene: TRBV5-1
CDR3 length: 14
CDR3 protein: CASSSAGTFYGYTF

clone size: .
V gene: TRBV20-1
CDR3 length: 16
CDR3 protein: CSARPPGAGGVTEAFF

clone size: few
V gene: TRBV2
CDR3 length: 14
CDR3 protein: CASTSGQGDGELFF

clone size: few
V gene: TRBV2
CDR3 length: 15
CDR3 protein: CASRAGLRLTDTQYF

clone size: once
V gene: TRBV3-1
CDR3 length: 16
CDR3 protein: CASSQEAGIGRQPQHF

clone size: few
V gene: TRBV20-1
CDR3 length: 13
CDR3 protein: CGARLGGFETQYF

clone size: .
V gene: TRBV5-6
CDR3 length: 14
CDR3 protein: CASSGGQGRGEQFF

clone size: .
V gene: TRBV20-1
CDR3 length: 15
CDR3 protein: CSAIDAGDRLHEQFF

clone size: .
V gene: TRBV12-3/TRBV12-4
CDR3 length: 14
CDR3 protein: CASRTQGTGTEAVF

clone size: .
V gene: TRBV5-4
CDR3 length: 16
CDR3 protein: CASSRAGGRSQETQYF

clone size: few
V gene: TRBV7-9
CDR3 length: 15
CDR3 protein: CASKREGATNEKLFF

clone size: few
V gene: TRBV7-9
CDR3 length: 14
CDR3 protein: CASSLFGEPHGYTF